One T cell receptor (beta chain) is described in this entry. No antigen is known for it. Sorted-subset replicate PCRs used 200 ng of genomic DNA. This amount corresponded to approximately 30,000 T cell genomes. Sequencing used immunoSEQ multiplex PCR; TCRdb keeps in-frame clones, though not all of them. Of about 2.4 million clones listed, 93% are singletons. Per the germline V gene, CDR1 is SNHLY and CDR2 is FYNNEI. The length of the CDR3 is 14 residues. Trimming removed 5 bases from V and 2 bases from J, with 11 bases in between. This entry is derived from a study of shared clonotypes between healthy human individuals. In the study overall: Aged 18 to 49, the donors were a couple of women and a few men. Study observations and caveats: Donor scarcity curtailed the genetic and exposure-history diversity represented herein.

This chain uses TRBV2 with TRBJ2-3; possibly TRBD2 for D (6 bases). The material sequenced was naive CD4+ T cells from PBMCs. Indicated subset: CD45RA+ positively selected. The source of this sequence is a man between 18 and 29 years old in good health. Some clones in this sample may be carry-over from other donors' samples. The CDR3 nucleotides read TGTGCCAGCAGTCGGGACTCCTACACAGATACGCAGTATTTT. This gives the protein CASSRDSYTDTQYF.